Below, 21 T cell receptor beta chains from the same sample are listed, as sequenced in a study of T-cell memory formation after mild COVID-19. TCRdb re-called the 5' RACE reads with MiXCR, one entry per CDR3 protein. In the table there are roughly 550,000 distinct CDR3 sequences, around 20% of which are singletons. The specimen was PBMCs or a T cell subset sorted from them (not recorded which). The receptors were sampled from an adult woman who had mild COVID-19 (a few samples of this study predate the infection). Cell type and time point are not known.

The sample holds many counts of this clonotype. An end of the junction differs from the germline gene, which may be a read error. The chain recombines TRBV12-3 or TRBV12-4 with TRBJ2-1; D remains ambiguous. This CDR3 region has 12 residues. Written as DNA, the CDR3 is TGCGCCAGCAGCCGGACCTACAATGAGCAGTTCTTC. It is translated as CASSRTYNEQFF.

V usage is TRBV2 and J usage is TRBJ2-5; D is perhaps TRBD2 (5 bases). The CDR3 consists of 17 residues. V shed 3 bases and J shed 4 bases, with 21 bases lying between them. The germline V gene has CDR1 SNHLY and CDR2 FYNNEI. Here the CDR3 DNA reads TGTGCCAGCAGTGACATTGGACTCGGATCCAAAAGAGAGACCCAGTACTTC. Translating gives CASSDIGLGSKRETQYF. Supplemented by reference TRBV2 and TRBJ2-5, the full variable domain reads EPEVTQTPSHQVTQMGQEVILRCVPISNHLYFYWYRQILGQKVEFLVSFYNNEISEKSEIFDDQFSVERPDGSNFTLKIRSTKLEDSAMYFCASSDIGLGSKRETQYFGPGTRLLVL.

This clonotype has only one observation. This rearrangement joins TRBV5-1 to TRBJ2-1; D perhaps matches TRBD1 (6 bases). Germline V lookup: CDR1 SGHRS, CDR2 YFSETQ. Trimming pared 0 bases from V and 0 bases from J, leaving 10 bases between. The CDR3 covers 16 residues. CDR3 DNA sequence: TGCGCCAGCAGCTTGGGGGGGCAAAGCTCCTACAATGAGCAGTTCTTC. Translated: CASSLGGQSSYNEQFF. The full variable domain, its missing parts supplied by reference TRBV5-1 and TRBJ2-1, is KAGVTQTPRYLIKTRGQQVTLSCSPISGHRSVSWYQQTPGQGLQFLFEYFSETQRNKGNFPGRFSGRQFSNSRSEMNVSTLELGDSALYLCASSLGGQSSYNEQFFGPGTRLTVL.

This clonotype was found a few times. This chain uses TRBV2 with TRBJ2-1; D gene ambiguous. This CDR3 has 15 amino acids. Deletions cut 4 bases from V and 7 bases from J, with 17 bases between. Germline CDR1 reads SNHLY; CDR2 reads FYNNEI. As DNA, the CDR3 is TGTGCCAGCAGTGGAGGCTACCTCCCCGGGAATGAGCAGTTCTTC. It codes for CASSGGYLPGNEQFF.

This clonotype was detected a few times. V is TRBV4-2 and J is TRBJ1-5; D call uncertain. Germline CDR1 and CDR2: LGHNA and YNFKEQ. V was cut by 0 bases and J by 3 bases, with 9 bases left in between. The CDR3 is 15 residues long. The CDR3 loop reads CASSQDVGTNQPQHF. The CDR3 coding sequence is TGTGCCAGCAGCCAAGATGTCGGCACCAATCAGCCCCAGCATTTT.

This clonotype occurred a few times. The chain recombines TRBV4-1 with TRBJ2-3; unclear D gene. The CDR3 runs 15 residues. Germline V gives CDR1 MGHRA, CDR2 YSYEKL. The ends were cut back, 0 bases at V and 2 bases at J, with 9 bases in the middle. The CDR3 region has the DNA TGCGCCAGCAGCCAAGACGACGCCTTCACAGATACGCAGTATTTT. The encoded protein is CASSQDDAFTDTQYF.

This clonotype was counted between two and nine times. DNA for the CDR3: TGTGCCAGCAGTGAATTCGACGGGACTAGCGGACTTTTCCTAAGGAACGAGCAGTACTTC. Its protein is CASSEFDGTSGLFLRNEQYF. The chain combines TRBV25-1 with TRBJ2-7; TRBD2 matches at 11 bases. The V gene's germline CDR1 is MGHDK and CDR2 SYGVNS. The CDR3 has 20 residues. The V and J ends lost 1 base and 5 bases, in that order; junction bases with no gene match: 19.

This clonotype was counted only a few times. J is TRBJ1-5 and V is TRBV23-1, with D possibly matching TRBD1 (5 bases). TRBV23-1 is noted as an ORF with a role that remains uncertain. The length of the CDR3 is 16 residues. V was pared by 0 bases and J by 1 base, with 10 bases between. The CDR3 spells CASSQSSGQSNQPQHF. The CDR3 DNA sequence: TGCGCCAGCAGTCAATCTTCGGGGCAGAGCAATCAGCCCCAGCATTTT.

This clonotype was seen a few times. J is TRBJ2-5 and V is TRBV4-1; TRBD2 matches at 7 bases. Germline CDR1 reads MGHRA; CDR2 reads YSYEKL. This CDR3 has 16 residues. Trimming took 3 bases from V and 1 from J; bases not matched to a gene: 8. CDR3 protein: CASSHPREGFQETQYF. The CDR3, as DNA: TGCGCCAGCAGCCACCCGAGGGAGGGCTTCCAAGAGACCCAGTACTTC.

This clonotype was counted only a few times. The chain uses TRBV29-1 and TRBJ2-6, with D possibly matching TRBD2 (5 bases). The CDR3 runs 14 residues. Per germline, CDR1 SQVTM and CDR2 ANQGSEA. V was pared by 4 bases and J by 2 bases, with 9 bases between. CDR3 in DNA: TGCAGCGTTGGGGCCGGGGCTGGGGCCAACGTCCTGACTTTC. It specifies CSVGAGAGANVLTF.

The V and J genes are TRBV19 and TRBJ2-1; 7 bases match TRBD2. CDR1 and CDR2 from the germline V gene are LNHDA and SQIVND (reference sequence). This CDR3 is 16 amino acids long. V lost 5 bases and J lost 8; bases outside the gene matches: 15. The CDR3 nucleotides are TGTGCCAGTAGTTTGGTAGCGGGCAGCCCTGGGGATGAGCAGTTCTTC. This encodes CASSLVAGSPGDEQFF.

The CDR3 protein is CASSLETSGANVLTF. The CDR3 DNA reads as TGTGCCAGCAGCTTAGAAACCTCTGGGGCCAACGTCCTGACTTTC. The chain is built from TRBV11-2 and TRBJ2-6; D is unclear. Germline values: CDR1 SGHAT, CDR2 FQNNGV. Trimming cost V 0 bases and J 0 bases, with 3 bases left between them. The CDR3 consists of 15 residues.

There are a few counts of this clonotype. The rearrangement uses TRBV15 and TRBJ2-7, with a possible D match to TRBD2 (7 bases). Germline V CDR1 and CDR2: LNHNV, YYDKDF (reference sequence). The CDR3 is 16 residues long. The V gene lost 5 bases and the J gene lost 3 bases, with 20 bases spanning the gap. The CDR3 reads CATSQGRGAGIYEQYF. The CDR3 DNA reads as TGTGCCACCAGCCAAGGCCGGGGGGCAGGGATCTACGAGCAGTACTTC.

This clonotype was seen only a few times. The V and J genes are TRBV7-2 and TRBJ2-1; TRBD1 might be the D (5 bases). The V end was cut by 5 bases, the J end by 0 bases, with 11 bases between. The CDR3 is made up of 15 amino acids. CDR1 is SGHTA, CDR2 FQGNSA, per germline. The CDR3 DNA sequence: TGTGCCAGCAGCAGGCAGGGAAGCTCCTACAATGAGCAGTTCTTC. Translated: CASSRQGSSYNEQFF.

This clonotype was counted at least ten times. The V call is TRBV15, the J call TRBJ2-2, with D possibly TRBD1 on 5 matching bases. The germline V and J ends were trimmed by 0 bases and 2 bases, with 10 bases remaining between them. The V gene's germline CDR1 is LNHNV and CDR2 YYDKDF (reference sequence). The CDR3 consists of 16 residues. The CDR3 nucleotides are TGTGCCACCAGCAGAGAGATGGGGCCTAACACCGGGGAGCTGTTTTTT. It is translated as CATSREMGPNTGELFF.

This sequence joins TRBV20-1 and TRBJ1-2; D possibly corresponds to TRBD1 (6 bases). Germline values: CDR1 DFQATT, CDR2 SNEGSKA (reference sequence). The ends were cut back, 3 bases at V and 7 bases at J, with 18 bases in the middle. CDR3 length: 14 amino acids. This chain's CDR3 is CSARYPQGNGGYTF. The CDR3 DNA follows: TGCAGTGCTAGGTACCCACAGGGTAATGGTGGCTACACCTTC.

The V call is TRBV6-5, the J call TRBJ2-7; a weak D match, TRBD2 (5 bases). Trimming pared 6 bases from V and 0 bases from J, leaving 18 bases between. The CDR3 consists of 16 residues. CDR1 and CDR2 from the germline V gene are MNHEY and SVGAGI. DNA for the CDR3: TGTGCCAGCAGCACACTCTCCGAGGGCATCTCCTACGAGCAGTACTTC. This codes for CASSTLSEGISYEQYF.

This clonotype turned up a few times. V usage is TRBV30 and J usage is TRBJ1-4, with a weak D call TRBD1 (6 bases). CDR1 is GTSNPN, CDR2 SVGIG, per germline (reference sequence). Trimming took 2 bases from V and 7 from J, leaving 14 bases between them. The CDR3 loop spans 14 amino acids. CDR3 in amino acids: CAWSYREDGEKLFF. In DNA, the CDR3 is TGTGCCTGGAGTTACAGGGAAGATGGTGAAAAACTGTTTTTT.

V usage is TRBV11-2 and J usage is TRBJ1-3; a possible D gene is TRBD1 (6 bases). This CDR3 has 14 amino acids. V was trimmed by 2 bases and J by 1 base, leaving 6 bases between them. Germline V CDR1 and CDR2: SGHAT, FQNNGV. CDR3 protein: CASSLTGSGNTIYF. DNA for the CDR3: TGTGCCAGCAGCTTAACAGGGTCTGGAAACACCATATATTTT. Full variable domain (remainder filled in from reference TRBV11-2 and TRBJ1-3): EAGVAQSPRYKIIEKRQSVAFWCNPISGHATLYWYQQILGQGPKLLIQFQNNGVVDDSQLPKDRFSAERLKGVDSTLKIQPAKLEDSAVYLCASSLTGSGNTIYFGEGSWLTVV.

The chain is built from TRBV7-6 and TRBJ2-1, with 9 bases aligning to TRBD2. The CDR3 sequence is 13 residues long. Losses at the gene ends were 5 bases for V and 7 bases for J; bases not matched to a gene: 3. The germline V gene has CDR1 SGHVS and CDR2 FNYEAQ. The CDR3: CASSSTSGNEQFF. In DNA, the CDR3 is TGTGCCAGCAGCAGCACTAGCGGGAATGAGCAGTTCTTC. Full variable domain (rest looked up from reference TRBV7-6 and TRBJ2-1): GAGVSQSPRYKVTKRGQDVALRCDPISGHVSLYWYRQALGQGPEFLTYFNYEAQQDKSGLPNDRFSAERPEGSISTLTIQRTEQRDSAMYRCASSSTSGNEQFFGPGTRLTVL.

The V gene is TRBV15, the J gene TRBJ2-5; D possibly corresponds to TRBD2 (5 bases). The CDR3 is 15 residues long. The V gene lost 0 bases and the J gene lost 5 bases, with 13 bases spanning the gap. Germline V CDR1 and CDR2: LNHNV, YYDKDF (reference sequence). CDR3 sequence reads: CATSRDRASRETQYF. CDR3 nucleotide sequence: TGTGCCACCAGCAGAGATAGGGCTAGCAGGGAGACCCAGTACTTC. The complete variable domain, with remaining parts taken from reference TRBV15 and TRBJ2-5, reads DAMVIQNPRYQVTQFGKPVTLSCSQTLNHNVMYWYQQKSSQAPKLLFHYYDKDFNNEADTPDNFQSRRPNTSFCFLDIRSPGLGDTAMYLCATSRDRASRETQYFGPGTRLLVL.